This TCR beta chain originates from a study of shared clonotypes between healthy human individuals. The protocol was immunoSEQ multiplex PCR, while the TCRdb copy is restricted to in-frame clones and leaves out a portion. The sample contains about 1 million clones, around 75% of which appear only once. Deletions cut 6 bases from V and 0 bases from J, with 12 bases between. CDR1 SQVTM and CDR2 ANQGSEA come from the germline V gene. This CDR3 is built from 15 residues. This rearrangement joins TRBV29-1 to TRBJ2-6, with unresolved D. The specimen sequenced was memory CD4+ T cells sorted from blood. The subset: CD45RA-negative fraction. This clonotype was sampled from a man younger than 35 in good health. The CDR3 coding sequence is TGCAGCGTGGATTCCGATGGCTCTGGGGCCAACGTCCTGACTTTC. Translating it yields CSVDSDGSGANVLTF.